This entry lists 32 T cell receptor beta chains sequenced from one sample in a study of patients and donors after allogeneic stem cell transplantation. Using its own MiXCR run on the RT-PCR reads, TCRdb lists one record per CDR3 protein. Altogether around 170,000 distinct CDR3 sequences are present, nearly 25% being singletons, with the ten largest covering approximately 26%. The source material was blood, either unsorted or a sorted T cell fraction (not recorded which). The receptor source for this set is a human donor who was either an allogeneic HSCT recipient or a stem cell or donor lymphocyte infusion donor (not recorded which). It is not recorded whose cells these are; they may come from a transplant donor.

This chain links TRBV9 with TRBJ1-6; the D is unclear. CDR1 and CDR2 from the germline V gene are SGDLS and YYNGEE. The CDR3 covers 15 residues. With 3 bases removed from V and 7 bases from J, the gap between germline ends came to 14 bases. CDR3 sequence: CASSASGGSNSPLHF. As DNA, the CDR3 is TGTGCCAGCAGCGCCAGTGGTGGTTCGAATTCACCCCTCCACTTT.

In the case of this clonotype: Its ends do not fully match the called genes, so a read error is possible. J is TRBJ2-5 and V is TRBV7-7; 10 bases agree with TRBD2. The germline gives CDR1 SSHAT, CDR2 FNYEAQ (reference sequence). This CDR3 has 17 residues. The CDR3 region has the DNA TGTGCTAGCAGTAATGGACTAGCGGTCCTCGCAGGGGAGACCCAGTACTTC. It encodes CASSNGLAVLAGETQYF.

The chain has TRBV20-1 and TRBJ2-2, with 9 bases identical to TRBD2. Trimming at V came to 6 bases and at J to 1 base, leaving 3 bases not matched to a gene. Germline V gene data show CDR1 as DFQATT and CDR2 as SNEGSKA (reference sequence). CDR3 size: 14 residues. This CDR3 reads CSALSGGNTGELFF. The DNA for the CDR3 is TGCAGTGCCCTTAGCGGGGGGAACACCGGGGAGCTGTTTTTT.

The sample holds a few counts of this clonotype. The chain joins TRBV5-1 to TRBJ1-6; D not resolved. The CDR3 has 15 residues. CDR1 is SGHRS and CDR2 is YFSETQ in the germline V gene. V lost 0 bases and J 9 bases, leaving 13 bases between the germline ends. CDR3 amino acids: CASSLVLGKSSPLHF. The DNA for the CDR3 is TGCGCCAGCAGCTTGGTTCTAGGGAAAAGTTCACCCCTCCACTTT.

J is TRBJ2-7 and V is TRBV29-1, with TRBD1 identical over 11 bases. With 7 bases clipped from V and 6 bases from J, the junction kept 5 bases outside the gene matches. This CDR3 has 12 amino acids. The germline V gene encodes CDR1 SQVTM and CDR2 ANQGSEA. The CDR3 sequence: CSAWTGGIEQYF. CDR3 sequence (DNA): TGCAGCGCCTGGACAGGGGGCATCGAGCAGTACTTC.

This clonotype was observed at least ten times. DNA of the CDR3: TGTGCCAGCAGTAGAGGGACAGGGGGCACTGAAGCTTTCTTT. Amino acids: CASSRGTGGTEAFF. The chain recombines TRBV12-3 or TRBV12-4 with TRBJ1-1; TRBD1 matches 11 bases. This CDR3 is built from 14 residues. V shed 5 bases, J shed 4 bases, and the junction held 3 bases outside the gene matches.

This clonotype showed up just a few times. V and J are TRBV5-1 and TRBJ2-1; D gene unclear. V was shortened by 2 bases and J by 5 bases, with 8 bases between the two germline ends. The CDR3 is 13 residues long. Germline V CDR1 and CDR2: SGHRS, YFSETQ. The CDR3 region has the DNA TGCGCCAGCAGCTTATCAGTAAACAATGAGCAGTTCTTC. Encoded protein: CASSLSVNNEQFF. Variable domain in full (rest from reference TRBV5-1 and TRBJ2-1): KAGVTQTPRYLIKTRGQQVTLSCSPISGHRSVSWYQQTPGQGLQFLFEYFSETQRNKGNFPGRFSGRQFSNSRSEMNVSTLELGDSALYLCASSLSVNNEQFFGPGTRLTVL.

This clonotype has a handful of counts. This chain joins TRBV5-1 and TRBJ1-2; 7 nucleotides align to TRBD1. The V gene's germline CDR1 is SGHRS and CDR2 YFSETQ. The CDR3 totals 15 residues. V was pared by 2 bases and J by 2 bases, with 6 bases of the junction left unmatched. As DNA, the CDR3 is TGCGCCAGCAGCTTTGAGGGGGCCCCCAACTATGGCTACACCTTC. Its translation is CASSFEGAPNYGYTF.

The CDR3 sequence: CSASGGRPTNIYEQYF. In nucleotides, the CDR3 is TGCAGTGCTAGTGGGGGACGGCCTACCAATATTTACGAGCAGTACTTC. This chain links TRBV20-1 with TRBJ2-7; D is possibly TRBD1 or TRBD2 (5 bases each). V was shortened by 3 bases and J by 4 bases, with 22 bases between the two germline ends. The CDR3 length is 16 residues. Germline V gives CDR1 DFQATT, CDR2 SNEGSKA (reference sequence).

The chain couples TRBV27 to TRBJ1-1, with D possibly matching TRBD1 (6 bases). The CDR3 loop spans 15 amino acids. The germline V gene has CDR1 MNHEY and CDR2 SMNVEV (reference sequence). Trimming left V 5 bases short and J 6 bases short, with 19 bases between. CDR3 nucleotides: TGTGCCAGCAGTCAATACAGGGTGATGTCCCCTGAAGCTTTCTTT. Translated, it gives CASSQYRVMSPEAFF.

This rearrangement joins TRBV5-6 to TRBJ2-5; TRBD2 aligns across 7 bases. The CDR3 totals 15 residues. Per germline, CDR1 SGHDT and CDR2 YYEEEE. The junction had 8 bases not matched to a gene; V was cut back by 4 bases and J by 2 bases. CDR3: CASSPRTRLQETQYF. CDR3 nucleotide sequence: TGTGCCAGCAGCCCCCGGACTAGACTACAAGAGACCCAGTACTTC.

Only a few counts were recorded for this clonotype. The chain carries TRBV19 and TRBJ1-2, with a weak D call TRBD1 (5 bases). CDR1 and CDR2 (germline): LNHDA, SQIVND (reference sequence). Trimming stripped 5 bases from V and 2 bases from J, with 15 bases between. The CDR3 length is 15 residues. The DNA for the CDR3 is TGTGCCAGTAGTGTGACAGTTAAACAAAACTATGGCTACACCTTC. Translating it yields CASSVTVKQNYGYTF.

In this sample, this clonotype turned up many times. The CDR3 here is CAISDSSYEQYF. As DNA, the CDR3 is TGTGCCATCAGTGACAGCTCCTACGAGCAGTACTTC. This chain connects TRBV10-3 to TRBJ2-7; D ambiguous. The CDR3 contains 12 residues. Trimming removed 3 bases from V and 0 bases from J, with 3 bases in between. CDR1 and CDR2 from the germline V gene are ENHRY and SYGVKD.

V gene TRBV6-1 combines with J gene TRBJ1-5; D call uncertain. This CDR3 spans 14 amino acids. Germline CDR1 reads MNHNS; CDR2 reads SASEGT. Trimming took off 2 bases at V and 6 bases at J, with 11 bases between the two ends. This CDR3 reads CASSERRGGQPQHF. Written as DNA, the CDR3 is TGTGCCAGCAGTGAAAGAAGAGGCGGTCAGCCCCAGCATTTT.

The table lists this clonotype with a few counts. The chain couples TRBV20-1 to TRBJ1-5; a weak D match, TRBD1 (5 bases). This CDR3 has 15 amino acids. V was pared by 5 bases and J by 4 bases, with 18 bases between. CDR1 is DFQATT and CDR2 is SNEGSKA in the germline V gene (reference sequence). CDR3: CSAQKAGPVNQPQHF. The DNA of the CDR3 is TGCAGTGCTCAGAAGGCAGGGCCGGTGAATCAGCCCCAGCATTTT.

The J gene is TRBJ2-7, the V gene TRBV12-3 or TRBV12-4, with D tentatively TRBD1 (5 bases). The V end was cut by 0 bases, the J end by 2 bases, with 8 bases between. The CDR3 consists of 14 residues. The CDR3 coding sequence is TGTGCCAGCAGTTTAGCCAGGGTCACCTACGAGCAGTACTTC. Translated, it gives CASSLARVTYEQYF.

The chain has TRBV20-1 and TRBJ2-1, with 12 bases fitting TRBD2. This CDR3 region has 16 residues. Germline lookup yields CDR1 DFQATT and CDR2 SNEGSKA (reference sequence). Germline trimming cut 1 base from V and 6 bases from J; bases unmatched to any gene: 7. The DNA of the CDR3 is TGCAGTGCTAGAGCCGCTAGCGGGGGGGCCGGCAATGAGCAGTTCTTC. Translation gives CSARAASGGAGNEQFF.

There are a few counts of this clonotype. The rearrangement uses TRBV10-3 and TRBJ1-5; possible D gene TRBD1, 5 bases. This CDR3 comprises 15 residues. The V end lost 3 bases, the J end lost 2 bases, and 11 bases lay between the germline ends. Germline CDR1 ENHRY, CDR2 SYGVKD. CDR3 DNA sequence: TGTGCCATCAGTGAAACTAGGGGCGGCAATCAGCCCCAGCATTTT. It is translated as CAISETRGGNQPQHF.

V is TRBV5-1 and J is TRBJ1-3; 8 nucleotides match TRBD1. Germline CDR1 is SGHRS and CDR2 is YFSETQ. The CDR3 contains 14 residues. The V segment lost 5 bases and the J segment 4 bases; nucleotides outside the gene matches: 5. The CDR3 protein is CASSLTGVGNTIYF. CDR3 DNA: TGCGCCAGCAGTTTGACAGGGGTAGGAAACACCATATATTTT.

The CDR3 loop is CASSALASTDTQYF. For the CDR3, the DNA is TGTGCCAGCAGCGCCCTAGCTAGCACAGATACGCAGTATTTT. This chain uses TRBV7-8 with TRBJ2-3; perhaps TRBD2 as D (5 bases). Trimming stripped 5 bases from V and 0 bases from J, with 9 bases between. The CDR3 has 14 residues. Looked up from germline, CDR1 is SGHVS and CDR2 is FQNEAQ.

This clonotype showed up just a few times. This chain uses TRBV4-1 with TRBJ2-2; D possibly corresponds to TRBD2 (6 bases). The V end lost 2 bases, the J end lost 7 bases, and 11 bases lay between the germline ends. Germline V gene sequence: CDR1 MGHRA, CDR2 YSYEKL. This CDR3 is 14 amino acids long. For the CDR3, the DNA is TGCGCCAGCAGCCAAATGGGAGGACACGGGGAGCTGTTTTTT. Its protein product is CASSQMGGHGELFF.

This clonotype was seen more than once but under ten times. The chain carries TRBV3-1 and TRBJ2-3, with a possible D match to TRBD1 (5 bases). Trimming stripped 0 bases from V and 0 bases from J, with 10 bases between. The germline gives CDR1 LGHDT, CDR2 YNNKEL (reference sequence). The CDR3 runs to 16 residues. In DNA form, the CDR3 reads TGTGCCAGCAGCCAAGATGGGGCATCTAGCACAGATACGCAGTATTTT. Protein: CASSQDGASSTDTQYF.

The V gene is TRBV27, the J gene TRBJ2-5; 11 nucleotides match TRBD2. The V gene's germline CDR1 is MNHEY and CDR2 SMNVEV (reference sequence). J lost 3 bases, V lost 3 bases, and 6 bases had no gene match. The length of the CDR3 is 16 residues. The CDR3 DNA reads as TGTGCCAGCAGTTTTTCAAGACTAGCGGGAAAAGAGACCCAGTACTTC. Translation gives CASSFSRLAGKETQYF.

This clonotype was observed a handful of times. V and J are TRBV14 and TRBJ2-5; D is unresolved. V shed 2 bases and J shed 2 bases, with 3 bases lying between them. The CDR3 runs to 12 residues. CDR1 and CDR2 from the germline V gene are SGHDN and FVKESK. The DNA for the CDR3 is TGTGCCAGCAGCCAAAATCAAGAGACCCAGTACTTC. Amino acids: CASSQNQETQYF.

The J gene is TRBJ2-1, the V gene TRBV7-2, with unresolved D. V gave up 3 bases and J gave up 11 bases, with 8 bases separating them. The CDR3 runs 11 residues. Germline CDR1 is SGHTA and CDR2 is FQGNSA. The CDR3 region has the DNA TGTGCCAGCAGCTTTACCAGAAAGCAGTTCTTC. Translation: CASSFTRKQFF.

V and J are TRBV19 and TRBJ1-2, with 9 bases that match TRBD1. Trimming removed 7 bases from V and 7 bases from J; junction bases left unmatched: 7. The CDR3 consists of 13 residues. Germline lookup yields CDR1 LNHDA and CDR2 SQIVND (reference sequence). CDR3 sequence (DNA): TGTGCCAGTAACCGGGACAGGGTCGGTGGCTACACCTTC. As protein: CASNRDRVGGYTF.

A few counts support this clonotype. This chain uses TRBV28 with TRBJ2-3; D gene uncertain. The V gene's germline CDR1 is MDHEN and CDR2 SYDVKM. The germline V and J ends were trimmed by 2 bases and 7 bases, with 10 bases remaining between them. This CDR3 has 13 residues. The CDR3 is CASSLRAPNTQYF. For the CDR3, the DNA is TGTGCCAGCAGTTTACGAGCGCCTAATACGCAGTATTTT. The whole variable domain, filled in from reference TRBV28 and TRBJ2-3, reads DVKVTQSSRYLVKRTGEKVFLECVQDMDHENMFWYRQDPGLGLRLIYFSYDVKMKEKGDIPEGYSVSREKKERFSLILESASTNQTSMYLCASSLRAPNTQYFGPGTRLTVL.

The chain combines TRBV7-2 with TRBJ2-3, with unresolved D. CDR3 length: 12 residues. Trimming pared 4 bases from V and 4 bases from J, leaving 6 bases between. Germline CDR1 is SGHTA and CDR2 is FQGNSA. The CDR3 nucleotides are TGTGCCAGCAGCTCTGTGGCAGATACGCAGTATTTT. This encodes CASSSVADTQYF.

The sample holds many counts of this clonotype. The chain uses TRBV27 and TRBJ1-1; D remains unclear. Per the germline V gene, CDR1 is MNHEY and CDR2 is SMNVEV (reference sequence). V was trimmed by 1 base and J by 3 bases, leaving 9 bases between them. CDR3 size: 14 residues. CDR3: CASSLLRFHTEAFF. In DNA, the CDR3 is TGTGCCAGCAGTTTATTAAGGTTTCACACTGAAGCTTTCTTT.

This clonotype appeared a few times. The chain combines TRBV15 with TRBJ1-2, with 7 bases fitting TRBD1. The length of the CDR3 is 17 residues. With V trimmed by 0 bases and J by 1 base, 8 bases remained unmatched. Germline CDR1 is LNHNV and CDR2 is YYDKDF (reference sequence). The CDR3 nucleotides are TGTGCCACCAGCAGAGAAATACAGGGGTCCTATAACTATGGCTACACCTTC. Its translation is CATSREIQGSYNYGYTF.

This rearrangement joins TRBV2 to TRBJ2-1, with 9 positions matching TRBD2. V lost 3 bases and J lost 8; bases outside the gene matches: 5. The germline V gene has CDR1 SNHLY and CDR2 FYNNEI. CDR3 length equals 14 residues. DNA of the CDR3: TGTGCCAGCAGTGATCTAGCGGGAATTTATGAGCAGTTCTTC. This translates into CASSDLAGIYEQFF.

The rearrangement uses TRBV5-1 and TRBJ2-5; no clear D gene. The V end was cut by 0 bases, the J end by 7 bases, with 16 bases between. CDR1 and CDR2 (germline): SGHRS, YFSETQ. The length of the CDR3 is 15 residues. The CDR3 sequence: CASSLEGHGTGTQYF. The DNA of the CDR3 is TGCGCCAGCAGCTTGGAGGGCCATGGAACGGGGACCCAGTACTTC.